This T cell receptor (beta chain) was identified in a study of OX40 agonist ivuxolimab in advanced cancers. Looking at the study overall: The study reported partial responses in three patients: one hepatocellular carcinoma, two cutaneous melanoma. Study outcomes and limitations: Clonal expansion by week 6 occurred in CD4+ and CD8+ blood T cells (at 0.1 to 3.0 mg/kg).

Comments on this clone: What it recognizes is unknown. This same CDR3 is encoded by further DNA sequences in the sample.

TCRdb's copy holds only in-frame clones and misses some; the assay was immunoSEQ multiplex PCR. The table has 50,000 to 70,000 clones, about 82% seen once; the top ten hold around 4%. Germline values: CDR1 LNHDA, CDR2 SQIVND (reference sequence). The CDR3 has 13 residues. Trimming pared 4 bases from V and 1 base from J, leaving 5 bases between. The sequence derives from an adult with an advanced solid tumor such as melanoma, head and neck, liver or kidney cancer. The sample here was CD4+ or CD8+ T cells sorted from blood, taken in a trial of the OX40 agonist ivuxolimab. V usage is TRBV19 and J usage is TRBJ1-3; D is uncertain. The CDR3 DNA follows: TGTGCCAGTAGTACGGGATCTGGAAACACCATATATTTT. The encoded protein is CASSTGSGNTIYF.